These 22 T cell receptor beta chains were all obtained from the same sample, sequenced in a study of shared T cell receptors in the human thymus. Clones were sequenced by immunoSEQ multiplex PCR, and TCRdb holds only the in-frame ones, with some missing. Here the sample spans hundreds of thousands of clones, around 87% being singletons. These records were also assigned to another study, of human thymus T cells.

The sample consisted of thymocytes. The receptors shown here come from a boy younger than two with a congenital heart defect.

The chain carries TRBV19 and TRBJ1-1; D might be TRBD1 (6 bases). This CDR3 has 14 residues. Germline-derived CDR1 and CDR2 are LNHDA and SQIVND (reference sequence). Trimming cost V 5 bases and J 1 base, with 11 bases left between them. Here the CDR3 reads CASSLTGWNTEAFF. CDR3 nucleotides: TGTGCCAGTAGTTTGACAGGTTGGAACACTGAAGCTTTCTTT.

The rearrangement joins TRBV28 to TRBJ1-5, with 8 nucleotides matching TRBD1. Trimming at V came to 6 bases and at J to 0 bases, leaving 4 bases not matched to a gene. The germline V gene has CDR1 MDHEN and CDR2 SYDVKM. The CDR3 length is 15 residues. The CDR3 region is CASRTDRDSNQPQHF. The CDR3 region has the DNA TGTGCCAGCAGGACGGACAGGGATAGCAATCAGCCCCAGCATTTT.

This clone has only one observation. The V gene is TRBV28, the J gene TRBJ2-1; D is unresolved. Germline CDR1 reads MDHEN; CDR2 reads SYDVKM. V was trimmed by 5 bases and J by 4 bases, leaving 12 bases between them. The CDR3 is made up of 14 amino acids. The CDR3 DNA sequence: TGTGCCAGCAGTCCCCCGCGGATATACAATGAGCAGTTCTTC. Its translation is CASSPPRIYNEQFF.

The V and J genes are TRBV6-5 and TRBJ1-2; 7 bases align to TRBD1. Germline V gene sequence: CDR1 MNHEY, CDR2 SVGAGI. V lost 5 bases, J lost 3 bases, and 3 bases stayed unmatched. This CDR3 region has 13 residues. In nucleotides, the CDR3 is TGTGCCAGCAGTGACAGGGAGTACTATGGCTACACCTTC. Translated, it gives CASSDREYYGYTF.

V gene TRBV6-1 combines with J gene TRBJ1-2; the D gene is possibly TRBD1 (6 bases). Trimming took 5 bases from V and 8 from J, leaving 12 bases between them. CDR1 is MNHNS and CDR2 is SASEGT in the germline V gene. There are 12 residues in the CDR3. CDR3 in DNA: TGTGCCAGCAGTCGATTAACAGGGGGCTACACCTTC. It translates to CASSRLTGGYTF.

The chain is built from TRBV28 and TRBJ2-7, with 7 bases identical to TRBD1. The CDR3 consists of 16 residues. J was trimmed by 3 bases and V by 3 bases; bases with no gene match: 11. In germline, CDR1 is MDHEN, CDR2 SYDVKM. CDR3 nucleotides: TGTGCCAGCAGTTTGGGAGACCGGGACAGATTCTACGAGCAGTACTTC. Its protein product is CASSLGDRDRFYEQYF.

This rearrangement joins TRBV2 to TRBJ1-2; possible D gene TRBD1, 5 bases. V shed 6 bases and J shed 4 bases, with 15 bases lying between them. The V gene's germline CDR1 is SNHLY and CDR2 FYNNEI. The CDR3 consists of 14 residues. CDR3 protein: CASRSGGRCYGYTF. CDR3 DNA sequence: TGTGCCAGCAGAAGCGGGGGAAGGTGCTATGGCTACACCTTC.

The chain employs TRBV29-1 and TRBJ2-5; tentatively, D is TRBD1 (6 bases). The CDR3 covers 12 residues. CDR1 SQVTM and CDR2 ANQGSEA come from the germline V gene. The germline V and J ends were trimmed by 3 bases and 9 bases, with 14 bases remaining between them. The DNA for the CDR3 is TGCAGCGTTGAGGCAGGGGTTGGGTCCCAGTACTTC. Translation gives CSVEAGVGSQYF.

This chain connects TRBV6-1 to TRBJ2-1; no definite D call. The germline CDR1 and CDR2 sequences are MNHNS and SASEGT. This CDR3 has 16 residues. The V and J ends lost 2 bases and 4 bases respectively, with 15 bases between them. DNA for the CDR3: TGTGCCAGCAGTGAATCTGGGCCGAACGCTTACAATGAGCAGTTCTTC. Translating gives CASSESGPNAYNEQFF.

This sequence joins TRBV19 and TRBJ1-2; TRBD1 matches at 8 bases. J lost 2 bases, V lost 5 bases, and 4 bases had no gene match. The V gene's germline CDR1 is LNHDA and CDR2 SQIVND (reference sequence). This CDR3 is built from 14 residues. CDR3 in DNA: TGTGCCAGTAGTGCCTGGGACAGGAACTATGGCTACACCTTC. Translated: CASSAWDRNYGYTF.

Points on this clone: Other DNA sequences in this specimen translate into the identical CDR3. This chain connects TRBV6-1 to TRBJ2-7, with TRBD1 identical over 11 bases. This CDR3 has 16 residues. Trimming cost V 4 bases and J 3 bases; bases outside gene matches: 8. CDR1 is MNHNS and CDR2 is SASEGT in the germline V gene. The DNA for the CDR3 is TGTGCCAGCAGTGGCCCAGGGACAGGGGGTGGCTACGAGCAGTACTTC. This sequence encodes CASSGPGTGGGYEQYF.

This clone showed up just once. The CDR3 sequence is CASSQTSAGSREKLFF. The CDR3 DNA is TGCGCCAGCAGTCAGACCTCGGCGGGGTCTCGTGAAAAACTGTTTTTT. The chain employs TRBV4-3 and TRBJ1-4; the D is unclear. In germline, CDR1 is LGHNA, CDR2 YSLEER. V lost 6 bases to trimming and J lost 7 bases, with 21 bases between them. This CDR3 comprises 16 residues.

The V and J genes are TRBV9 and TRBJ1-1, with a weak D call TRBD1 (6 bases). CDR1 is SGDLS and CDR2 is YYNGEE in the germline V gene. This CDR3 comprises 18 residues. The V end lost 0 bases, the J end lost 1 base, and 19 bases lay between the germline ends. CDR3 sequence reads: CASSVVGGALPRNTEAFF. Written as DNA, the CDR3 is TGTGCCAGCAGCGTAGTAGGGGGGGCACTACCTAGGAACACTGAAGCTTTCTTT.

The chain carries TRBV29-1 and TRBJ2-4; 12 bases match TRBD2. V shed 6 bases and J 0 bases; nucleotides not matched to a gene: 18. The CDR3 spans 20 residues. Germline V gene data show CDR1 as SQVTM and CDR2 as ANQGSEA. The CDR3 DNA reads TGCAGCGTAACGGTTAGAGCTAGCGGGAGGGCCCTTTTAGCCAAAAACATTCAGTACTTC. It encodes CSVTVRASGRALLAKNIQYF.

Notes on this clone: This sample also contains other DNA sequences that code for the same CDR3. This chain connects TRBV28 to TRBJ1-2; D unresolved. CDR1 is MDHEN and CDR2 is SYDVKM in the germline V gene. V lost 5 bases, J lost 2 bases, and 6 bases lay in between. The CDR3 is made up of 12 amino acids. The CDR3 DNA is TGTGCCAGCAGTCCATTCAACTATGGCTACACCTTC. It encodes CASSPFNYGYTF.

The CDR3 loop is CASSQDLRQPNSNQPQHF. The CDR3 DNA reads as TGCGCCAGCAGCCAAGATCTGCGACAGCCGAATAGCAATCAGCCCCAGCATTTT. The rearrangement joins TRBV4-3 to TRBJ1-5, with a weak D call TRBD1 (5 bases). The V and J ends lost 0 bases and 0 bases respectively, with 15 bases between them. CDR1 and CDR2 (germline): LGHNA, YSLEER. The CDR3 is 18 amino acids.

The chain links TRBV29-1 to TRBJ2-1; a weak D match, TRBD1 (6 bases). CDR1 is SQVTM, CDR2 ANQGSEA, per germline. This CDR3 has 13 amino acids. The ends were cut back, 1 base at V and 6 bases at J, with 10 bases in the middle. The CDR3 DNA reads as TGCAGCGTTGAAGGTGAAGGGGGCAATGAGCAGTTCTTC. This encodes CSVEGEGGNEQFF.

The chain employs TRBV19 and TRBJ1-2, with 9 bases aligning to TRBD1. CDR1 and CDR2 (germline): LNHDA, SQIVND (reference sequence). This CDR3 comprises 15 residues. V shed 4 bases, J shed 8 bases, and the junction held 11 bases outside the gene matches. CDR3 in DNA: TGTGCCAGTAGTACCGACAGGGGGGACGAGAAGGGCTACACCTTC. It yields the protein CASSTDRGDEKGYTF.

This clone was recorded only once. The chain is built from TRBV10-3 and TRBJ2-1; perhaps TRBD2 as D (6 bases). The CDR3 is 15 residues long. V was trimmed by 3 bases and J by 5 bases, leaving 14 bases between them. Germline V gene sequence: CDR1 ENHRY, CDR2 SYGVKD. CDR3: CAISDRGSTHNEQFF. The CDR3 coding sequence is TGTGCCATCAGTGATCGGGGGAGCACCCACAATGAGCAGTTCTTC.

The CDR3 DNA sequence: TGTGCCAGCAGTTACTGGGTACACCACAGGGGATACGAGCAGTACTTC. Translated, it gives CASSYWVHHRGYEQYF. The chain employs TRBV6-6 and TRBJ2-7; 7 bases agree with TRBD1. The junction had 10 bases not matched to a gene; V was cut back by 1 base and J by 4 bases. Germline V lookup: CDR1 MNHNY, CDR2 SVGAGI (reference sequence). The CDR3 is made up of 16 amino acids.

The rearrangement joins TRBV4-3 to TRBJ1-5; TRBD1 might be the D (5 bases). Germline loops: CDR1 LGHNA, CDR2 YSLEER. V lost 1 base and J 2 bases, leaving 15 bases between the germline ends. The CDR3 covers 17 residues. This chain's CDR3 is CASSQAVAGRGNQPQHF. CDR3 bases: TGCGCCAGCAGCCAAGCGGTGGCAGGGCGAGGCAATCAGCCCCAGCATTTT.

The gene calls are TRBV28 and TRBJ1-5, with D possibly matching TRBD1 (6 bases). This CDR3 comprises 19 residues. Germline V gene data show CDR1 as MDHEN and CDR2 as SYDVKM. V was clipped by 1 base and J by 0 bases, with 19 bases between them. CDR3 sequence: CASSLYRGDTPYSNQPQHF. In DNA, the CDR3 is TGTGCCAGCAGTTTATATCGGGGGGACACGCCTTATAGCAATCAGCCCCAGCATTTT. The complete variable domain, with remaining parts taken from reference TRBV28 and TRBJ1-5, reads DVKVTQSSRYLVKRTGEKVFLECVQDMDHENMFWYRQDPGLGLRLIYFSYDVKMKEKGDIPEGYSVSREKKERFSLILESASTNQTSMYLCASSLYRGDTPYSNQPQHFGDGTRLSIL.